These 2 T cell receptor beta chains originate from one sample sequenced in a study of siplizumab effects on memory and regulatory T cells. Produced via immunoSEQ multiplex PCR; TCRdb's table is partial and in-frame only. The sample consists of approximately 100,000 clones, around 90% of them appearing once. The sample was Tregs sorted from blood. These receptors were taken from a human donor in good health.

The rearrangement joins TRBV14 to TRBJ1-1; a weak D match, TRBD1 (6 bases). The CDR3 is 15 amino acids. V was trimmed by 4 bases and J by 5 bases, leaving 17 bases between them. Germline CDR1 and CDR2: SGHDN and FVKESK. The CDR3 reads CASSPLGGARTEAFF. CDR3 DNA sequence: TGTGCCAGCAGCCCTTTAGGGGGGGCGAGGACTGAAGCTTTCTTT.

This chain uses TRBV28 with TRBJ2-3; D might be TRBD1 or TRBD2, each matching 5 bases. V gave up 3 bases and J gave up 11 bases, with 21 bases separating them. Germline V gives CDR1 MDHEN, CDR2 SYDVKM. This CDR3 is 15 amino acids long. The CDR3, as DNA: TGTGCCAGCAGTTTTAGGGGCGGACTCATTCTTCGGCAGTATTTT. It translates to CASSFRGGLILRQYF.